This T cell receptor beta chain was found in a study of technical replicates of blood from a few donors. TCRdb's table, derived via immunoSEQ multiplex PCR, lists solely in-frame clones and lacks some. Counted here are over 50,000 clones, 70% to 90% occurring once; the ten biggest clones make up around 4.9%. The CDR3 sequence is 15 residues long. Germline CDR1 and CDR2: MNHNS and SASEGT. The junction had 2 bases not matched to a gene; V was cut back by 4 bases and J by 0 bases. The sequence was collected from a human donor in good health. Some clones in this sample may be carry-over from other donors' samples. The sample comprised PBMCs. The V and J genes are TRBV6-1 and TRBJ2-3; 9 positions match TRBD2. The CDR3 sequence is CASSVLAGSTDTQYF. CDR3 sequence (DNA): TGTGCCAGCAGTGTGCTAGCGGGGAGCACAGATACGCAGTATTTT.